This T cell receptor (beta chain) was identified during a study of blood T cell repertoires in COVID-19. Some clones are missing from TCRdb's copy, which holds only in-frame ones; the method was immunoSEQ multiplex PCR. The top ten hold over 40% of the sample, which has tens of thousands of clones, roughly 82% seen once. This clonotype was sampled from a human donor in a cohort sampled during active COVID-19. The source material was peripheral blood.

The CDR3 sequence: CASSARDRGSYGYTF. The DNA for the CDR3 is TGTGCCAGCAGCGCCCGGGACAGGGGGTCCTATGGCTACACCTTC. The rearrangement links TRBV5-4 to TRBJ1-2, with 11 bases identical to TRBD1. V dropped 4 bases and J dropped 4; count of bases not matched to a gene: 6. This CDR3 has 15 residues. Germline values: CDR1 SGHNT, CDR2 YYREEE (reference sequence).